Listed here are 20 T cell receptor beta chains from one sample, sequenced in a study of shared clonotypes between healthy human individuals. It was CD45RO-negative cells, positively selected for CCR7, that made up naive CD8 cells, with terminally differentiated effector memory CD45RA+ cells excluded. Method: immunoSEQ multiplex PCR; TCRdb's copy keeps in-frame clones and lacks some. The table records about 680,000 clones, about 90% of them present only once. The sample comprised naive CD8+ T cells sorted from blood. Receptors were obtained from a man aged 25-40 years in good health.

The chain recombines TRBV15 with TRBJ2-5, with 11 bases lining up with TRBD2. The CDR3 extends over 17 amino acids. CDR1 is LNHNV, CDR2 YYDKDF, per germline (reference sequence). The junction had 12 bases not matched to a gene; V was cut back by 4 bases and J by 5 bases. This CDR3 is CATSTRWTSGSGETQYF. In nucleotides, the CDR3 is TGTGCCACCAGCACCAGATGGACTAGCGGGTCGGGGGAGACCCAGTACTTC.

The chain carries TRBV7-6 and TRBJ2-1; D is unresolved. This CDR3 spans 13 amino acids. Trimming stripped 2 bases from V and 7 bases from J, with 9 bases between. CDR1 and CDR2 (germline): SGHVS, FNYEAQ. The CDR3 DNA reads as TGTGCCAGCAGCTTATTTTCCGGGAATGAGCAGTTCTTC. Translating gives CASSLFSGNEQFF.

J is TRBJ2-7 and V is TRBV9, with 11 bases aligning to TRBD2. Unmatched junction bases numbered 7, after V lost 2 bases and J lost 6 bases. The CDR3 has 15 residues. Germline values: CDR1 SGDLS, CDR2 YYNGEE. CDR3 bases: TGTGCCAGCAGCGTCACTAGCGGGAGCTCGGTCGAGCAGTACTTC. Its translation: CASSVTSGSSVEQYF.

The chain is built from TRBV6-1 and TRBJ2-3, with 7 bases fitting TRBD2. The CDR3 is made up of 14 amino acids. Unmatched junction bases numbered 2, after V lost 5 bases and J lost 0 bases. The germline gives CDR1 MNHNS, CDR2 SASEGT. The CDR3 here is CASSQRDSTDTQYF. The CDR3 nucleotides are TGTGCCAGCAGTCAGCGGGATAGCACAGATACGCAGTATTTT.

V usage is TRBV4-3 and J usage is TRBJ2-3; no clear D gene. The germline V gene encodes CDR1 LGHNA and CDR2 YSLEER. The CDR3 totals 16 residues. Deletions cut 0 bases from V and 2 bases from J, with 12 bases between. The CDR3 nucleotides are TGCGCCAGCAGCCAAGACATGACGACTGACACAGATACGCAGTATTTT. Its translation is CASSQDMTTDTDTQYF.

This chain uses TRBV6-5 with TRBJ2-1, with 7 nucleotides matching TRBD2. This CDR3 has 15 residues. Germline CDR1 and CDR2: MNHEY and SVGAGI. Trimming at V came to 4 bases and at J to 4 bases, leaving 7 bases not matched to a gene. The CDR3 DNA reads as TGTGCCAGCAGTTCAACCTCGGGGGGATACAATGAGCAGTTCTTC. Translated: CASSSTSGGYNEQFF.

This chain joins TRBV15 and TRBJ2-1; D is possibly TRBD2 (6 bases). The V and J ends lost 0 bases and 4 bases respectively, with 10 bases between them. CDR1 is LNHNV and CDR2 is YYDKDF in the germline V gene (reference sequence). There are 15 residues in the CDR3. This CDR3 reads CATSRDRETYNEQFF. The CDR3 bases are TGTGCCACCAGCAGAGACCGGGAGACGTACAATGAGCAGTTCTTC.

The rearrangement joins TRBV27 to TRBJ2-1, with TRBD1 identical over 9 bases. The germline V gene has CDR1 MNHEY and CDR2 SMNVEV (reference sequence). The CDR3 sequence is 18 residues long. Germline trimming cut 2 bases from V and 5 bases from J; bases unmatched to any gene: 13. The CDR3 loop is CASSLPFPSGTGNNEQFF. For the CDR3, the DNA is TGTGCCAGCAGTTTACCCTTTCCTTCCGGGACAGGGAACAATGAGCAGTTCTTC.

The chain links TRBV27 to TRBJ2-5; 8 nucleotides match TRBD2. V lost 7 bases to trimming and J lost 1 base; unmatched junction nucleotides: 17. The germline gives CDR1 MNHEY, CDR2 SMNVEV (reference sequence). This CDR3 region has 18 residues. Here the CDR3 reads CASTPLGLTGGFQETQYF. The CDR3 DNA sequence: TGTGCCAGCACCCCTTTGGGGCTTACGGGAGGGTTCCAAGAGACCCAGTACTTC.

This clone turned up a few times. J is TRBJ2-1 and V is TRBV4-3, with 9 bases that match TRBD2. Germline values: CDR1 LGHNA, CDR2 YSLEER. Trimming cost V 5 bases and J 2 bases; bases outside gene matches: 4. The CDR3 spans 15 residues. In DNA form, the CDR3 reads TGCGCCAGCAGCGACCGGACTAGCGCCTACAATGAGCAGTTCTTC. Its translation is CASSDRTSAYNEQFF.

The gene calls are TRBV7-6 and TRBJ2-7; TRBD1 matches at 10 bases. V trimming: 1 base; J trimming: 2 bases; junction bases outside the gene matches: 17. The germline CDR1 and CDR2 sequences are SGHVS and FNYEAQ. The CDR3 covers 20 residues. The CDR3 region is CASSLVCSFEDRGDPYEQYF. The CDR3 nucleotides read TGTGCCAGCAGCTTAGTGTGTTCTTTTGAGGACAGGGGGGACCCCTACGAGCAGTACTTC.

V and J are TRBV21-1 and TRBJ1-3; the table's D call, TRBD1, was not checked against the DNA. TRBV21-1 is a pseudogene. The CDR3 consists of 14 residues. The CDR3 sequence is CASIPAGAGNTIYF. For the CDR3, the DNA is TGTGCCAGCATCCCGGCAGGGGCTGGAAACACCATATATTTT.

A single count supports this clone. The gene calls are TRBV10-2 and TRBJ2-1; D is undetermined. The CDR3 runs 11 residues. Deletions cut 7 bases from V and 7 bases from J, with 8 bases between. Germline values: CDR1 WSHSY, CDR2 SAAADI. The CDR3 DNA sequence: TGCGCCAGCAATCCGGCGAATGAGCAGTTCTTC. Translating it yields CASNPANEQFF.

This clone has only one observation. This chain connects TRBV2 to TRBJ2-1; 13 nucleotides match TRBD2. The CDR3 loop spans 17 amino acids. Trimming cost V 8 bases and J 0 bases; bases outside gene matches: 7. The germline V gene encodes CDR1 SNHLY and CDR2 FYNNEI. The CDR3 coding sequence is TGTGCCAGCCCAGGACTAGCGGGGGACACCTCCTACAATGAGCAGTTCTTC. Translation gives CASPGLAGDTSYNEQFF.

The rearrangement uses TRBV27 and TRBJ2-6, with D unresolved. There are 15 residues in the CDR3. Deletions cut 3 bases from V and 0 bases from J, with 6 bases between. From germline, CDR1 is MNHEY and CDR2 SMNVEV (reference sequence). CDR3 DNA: TGTGCCAGCAGTTTGGCCAGCTCTGGGGCCAACGTCCTGACTTTC. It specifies CASSLASSGANVLTF. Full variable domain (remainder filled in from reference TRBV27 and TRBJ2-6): EAQVTQNPRYLITVTGKKLTVTCSQNMNHEYMSWYRQDPGLGLRQIYYSMNVEVTDKGDVPEGYKVSRKEKRNFPLILESPSPNQTSLYFCASSLASSGANVLTFGAGSRLTVL.

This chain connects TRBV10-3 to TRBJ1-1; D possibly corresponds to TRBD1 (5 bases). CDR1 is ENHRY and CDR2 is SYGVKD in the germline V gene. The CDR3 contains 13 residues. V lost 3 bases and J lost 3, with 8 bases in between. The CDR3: CAISDVGDTEAFF. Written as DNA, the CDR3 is TGTGCCATCAGTGATGTAGGGGACACTGAAGCTTTCTTT.

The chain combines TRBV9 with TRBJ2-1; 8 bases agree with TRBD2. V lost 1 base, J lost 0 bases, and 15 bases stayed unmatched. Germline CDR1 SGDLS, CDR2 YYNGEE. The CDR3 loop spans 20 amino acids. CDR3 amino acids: CASSVNVLAAAQSSYNEQFF. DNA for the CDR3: TGTGCCAGCAGCGTAAACGTACTAGCGGCCGCTCAGAGCTCCTACAATGAGCAGTTCTTC.

The CDR3 reads CASGLSGTTYEQYF. The CDR3 region has the DNA TGTGCCAGCGGGTTATCGGGTACTACCTACGAGCAGTACTTC. This rearrangement joins TRBV27 to TRBJ2-7; D not certain. The germline gives CDR1 MNHEY, CDR2 SMNVEV (reference sequence). V shed 8 bases and J shed 2 bases, with 16 bases lying between them. The CDR3 totals 14 residues.

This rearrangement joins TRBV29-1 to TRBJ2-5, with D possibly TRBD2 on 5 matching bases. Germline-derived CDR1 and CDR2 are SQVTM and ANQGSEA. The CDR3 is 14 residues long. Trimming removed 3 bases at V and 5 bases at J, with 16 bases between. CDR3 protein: CSVDEYGNFETQYF. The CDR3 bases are TGCAGCGTTGACGAATACGGGAACTTCGAGACCCAGTACTTC.

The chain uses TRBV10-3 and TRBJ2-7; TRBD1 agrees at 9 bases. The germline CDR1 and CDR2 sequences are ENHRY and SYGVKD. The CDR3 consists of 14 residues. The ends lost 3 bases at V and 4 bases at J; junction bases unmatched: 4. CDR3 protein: CAISDRTGAYEQYF. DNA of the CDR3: TGTGCCATCAGTGACAGGACAGGGGCTTACGAGCAGTACTTC.